This T cell receptor beta chain derives from a study of blood T cell repertoires in COVID-19. Study summary: COVID-19 samples, acute and convalescent, were from the United States, Italy and Spain.

As originally analysed: Using reference gene primer amplification, nucleated cell counts were estimated. Profiling relied on immunoSEQ multiplex PCR, and the TCRdb table lists in-frame clones only, not all of them. V, J and clone size were drawn from that table, and D and trimming were deduced from the DNA. The sample consists of some 320,000 clones, 88% of them appearing once. Germline lookup yields CDR1 SNHLY and CDR2 FYNNEI. Trimming took off 4 bases at V and 2 bases at J, with 5 bases between the two ends. The CDR3 runs to 12 residues. The sample comprised peripheral blood. This clonotype originated in a woman under 40 who had recovered from COVID-19. The rearrangement joins TRBV2 to TRBJ1-1; no firm D call. The CDR3 here is CASSGHNTEAFF. The CDR3 nucleotides are TGTGCCAGCAGTGGACACAACACTGAAGCTTTCTTT.